The 20 T cell receptor beta chains listed next were all sequenced from one sample in a study of T cell changes during pregnancy in multiple sclerosis. Clones were read by immunoSEQ multiplex PCR, and TCRdb kept only the in-frame ones, dropping some. The repertoire has tens of thousands of clones, over 75% of them found once; the top ten carry about 5.8%. This specimen was CD8+ T cells from peripheral blood mononuclear cells, taken before pregnancy. Every receptor here comes from a female donor with multiple sclerosis, enrolled in a pregnancy study.

The chain recombines TRBV5-6 with TRBJ1-2; unclear D gene. Germline values: CDR1 SGHDT, CDR2 YYEEEE. Trimming stripped 4 bases from V and 6 bases from J, with 19 bases between. This CDR3 spans 15 amino acids. DNA for the CDR3: TGTGCCAGCAGCCCGGGAGGCGGGCAGCGTCATGGCTACACCTTC. This gives the protein CASSPGGGQRHGYTF.

This chain joins TRBV5-1 and TRBJ1-5; D possibly corresponds to TRBD1 (6 bases). V lost 5 bases and J 5 bases, leaving 26 bases between the germline ends. The CDR3 contains 18 residues. Per the germline V gene, CDR1 is SGHRS and CDR2 is YFSETQ. In DNA form, the CDR3 reads TGCGCCAGCAGTCGACTTCCCCCGACAGGCCCCTCGGATCAGCCCCAGCATTTT. This encodes CASSRLPPTGPSDQPQHF. Using reference TRBV5-1 and TRBJ1-5 for the parts outside the CDR3, the full variable domain is KAGVTQTPRYLIKTRGQQVTLSCSPISGHRSVSWYQQTPGQGLQFLFEYFSETQRNKGNFPGRFSGRQFSNSRSEMNVSTLELGDSALYLCASSRLPPTGPSDQPQHFGDGTRLSIL.

The rearrangement joins TRBV9 to TRBJ1-4, with TRBD1 matching over 9 bases. V lost 3 bases and J lost 3; bases outside the gene matches: 6. From germline, CDR1 is SGDLS and CDR2 YYNGEE. The length of the CDR3 is 16 residues. This chain's CDR3 is CASSGEGTGSNEKLFF. The CDR3 nucleotides are TGTGCCAGCAGCGGGGAAGGGACAGGGTCTAATGAAAAACTGTTTTTT.

This chain joins TRBV9 and TRBJ2-5; TRBD1 matches at 10 bases. Germline CDR1 SGDLS, CDR2 YYNGEE. Losses at the gene ends were 1 base for V and 2 bases for J; bases not matched to a gene: 8. The CDR3 runs to 17 residues. The CDR3 nucleotides read TGTGCCAGCAGCGTACCTCAAGGACAGGGGGAACAAGAGACCCAGTACTTC. This codes for CASSVPQGQGEQETQYF.

This clone was counted once. The chain combines TRBV13 with TRBJ2-5, with D possibly being TRBD2 (5 bases). The CDR3 spans 13 residues. Per the germline V gene, CDR1 is PRHDT and CDR2 is FYEKMQ (reference sequence). Trimming cost V 2 bases and J 2 bases, with 6 bases left between them. DNA for the CDR3: TGTGCCAGCAGCTTAAGACTACAAGAGACCCAGTACTTC. Translated, it gives CASSLRLQETQYF.

This clone showed up many times. The chain is built from TRBV11-2 and TRBJ1-2; D is unclear. Deletions cut 0 bases from V and 7 bases from J, with 15 bases between. There are 15 residues in the CDR3. Germline V gene sequence: CDR1 SGHAT, CDR2 FQNNGV. The chain's CDR3 is CASSLDVVGFVGYTF. CDR3 coding DNA: TGTGCCAGCAGCTTAGACGTCGTCGGTTTCGTTGGCTACACCTTC.

Here the CDR3 reads CASSEGANQPQHF. The CDR3 nucleotides read TGTGCCAGCAGTGAAGGAGCTAATCAGCCCCAGCATTTT. The chain joins TRBV6-4 to TRBJ1-5; D not resolved. Trimming left V 3 bases short and J 4 bases short, with 7 bases between. CDR3 length: 13 amino acids. Looked up from germline, CDR1 is MRHNA and CDR2 is SNTAGT.

This clone was detected a few times. The chain has TRBV7-2 and TRBJ1-1; tentatively, D is TRBD1 (6 bases). Per the germline V gene, CDR1 is SGHTA and CDR2 is FQGNSA. The CDR3 totals 16 residues. V was trimmed by 6 bases and J by 8 bases, leaving 25 bases between them. The CDR3 here is CASRSGVDRQGEEAFF. The CDR3, as DNA: TGTGCCAGCAGATCAGGGGTGGATAGGCAAGGGGAAGAAGCTTTCTTT.

This clone appeared a single time. The chain combines TRBV5-1 with TRBJ1-2, with D possibly TRBD1 on 6 matching bases. This CDR3 has 15 residues. Germline-derived CDR1 and CDR2 are SGHRS and YFSETQ. V lost 0 bases and J lost 3, with 12 bases in between. This CDR3 reads CASSLDMAGDYGYTF. The CDR3 bases are TGCGCCAGCAGCTTGGACATGGCAGGGGACTATGGCTACACCTTC.

The rearrangement links TRBV7-9 to TRBJ2-7; a weak D match, TRBD2 (6 bases). CDR1 is SEHNR, CDR2 FQNEAQ, per germline (reference sequence). V was pared by 5 bases and J by 5 bases, with 10 bases between. This CDR3 spans 12 amino acids. The CDR3 is CASSRGRNEQYF. The CDR3 coding sequence is TGTGCCAGCAGCCGGGGGAGAAACGAGCAGTACTTC. Full variable domain (remainder filled in from reference TRBV7-9 and TRBJ2-7): DTGVSQNPRHKITKRGQNVTFRCDPISEHNRLYWYRQTLGQGPEFLTYFQNEAQLEKSRLLSDRFSAERPKGSFSTLEIQRTEQGDSAMYLCASSRGRNEQYFGPGTRLTVT.

This chain connects TRBV9 to TRBJ1-1, with D unresolved. V lost 3 bases and J lost 0, with 9 bases in between. CDR3 length: 14 residues. The V gene's germline CDR1 is SGDLS and CDR2 YYNGEE. CDR3 residues: CASSASYLNTEAFF. DNA for the CDR3: TGTGCCAGCAGCGCTAGCTATCTGAACACTGAAGCTTTCTTT.

This chain uses TRBV6-1 with TRBJ2-1, with no clear D. Looked up from germline, CDR1 is MNHNS and CDR2 is SASEGT. V lost 4 bases and J 6 bases, leaving 19 bases between the germline ends. This CDR3 comprises 16 residues. The CDR3 nucleotides read TGTGCCAGCAGTGTAGTAAGCCCCCCGAGCCCCAATGAGCAGTTCTTC. Protein product: CASSVVSPPSPNEQFF.

The rearrangement uses TRBV19 and TRBJ2-7; 9 nucleotides align to TRBD1. This CDR3 has 13 amino acids. V dropped 4 bases and J dropped 3; count of bases not matched to a gene: 1. The germline CDR1 and CDR2 sequences are LNHDA and SQIVND (reference sequence). Written as DNA, the CDR3 is TGTGCCAGTAGTACGGGACAGGGCTACGAGCAGTACTTC. Translation: CASSTGQGYEQYF.

The chain combines TRBV11-2 with TRBJ2-7, with 12 bases identical to TRBD2. The junction had 11 bases not matched to a gene; V was cut back by 5 bases and J by 0 bases. Germline values: CDR1 SGHAT, CDR2 FQNNGV. The CDR3 is 18 amino acids. The DNA of the CDR3 is TGTGCCAGCAGCCCACCCCCGGGACTAGCGGGTAGCTCCTACGAGCAGTACTTC. It codes for CASSPPPGLAGSSYEQYF.

The chain couples TRBV5-1 to TRBJ1-2, with D uncertain. The V end was cut by 3 bases, the J end by 2 bases, with 8 bases between. There are 13 residues in the CDR3. CDR1 and CDR2 (germline): SGHRS, YFSETQ. The CDR3 DNA follows: TGCGCCAGCAGCTACAGTGAAAACTATGGCTACACCTTC. It codes for CASSYSENYGYTF.

This clone was seen a single time. V gene TRBV6-4 combines with J gene TRBJ2-1; TRBD2 aligns across 7 bases. CDR1 is MRHNA and CDR2 is SNTAGT in the germline V gene. Losses at the gene ends were 0 bases for V and 4 bases for J; bases not matched to a gene: 3. The CDR3 has 15 amino acids. This CDR3 is CASSDSERGYNEQFF. The DNA of the CDR3 is TGTGCCAGCAGTGACTCAGAGCGGGGTTACAATGAGCAGTTCTTC.

This chain uses TRBV6-6 with TRBJ2-2; D not certain. V was trimmed by 8 bases and J by 5 bases, leaving 6 bases between them. The CDR3 length is 11 residues. Germline V CDR1 and CDR2: MNHNY, SVGAGI (reference sequence). The CDR3 DNA is TGTGCCAGCTCGGGTACCGGGGAGCTGTTTTTT. It codes for CASSGTGELFF.

The V call is TRBV7-9, the J call TRBJ2-1; tentatively, D is TRBD1 (7 bases). The germline V and J ends were trimmed by 5 bases and 7 bases, with 15 bases remaining between them. This CDR3 has 14 amino acids. CDR1 and CDR2 from the germline V gene are SEHNR and FQNEAQ (reference sequence). The CDR3 nucleotides are TGTGCCAGCAGCCCCCGACAGGGAGGTAATGAGCAGTTCTTC. Its protein is CASSPRQGGNEQFF.

This chain joins TRBV6-5 and TRBJ2-1; 11 bases are a match to TRBD1. V dropped 6 bases and J dropped 9; count of bases not matched to a gene: 10. From germline, CDR1 is MNHEY and CDR2 SVGAGI. CDR3 size: 15 residues. The CDR3 loop reads CASRSGTGGWGEQFF. Here the CDR3 DNA reads TGTGCCAGCAGGTCCGGGACAGGGGGATGGGGTGAGCAGTTCTTC.

The chain joins TRBV9 to TRBJ1-4; tentatively, D is TRBD1 (6 bases). Germline V lookup: CDR1 SGDLS, CDR2 YYNGEE. The CDR3 sequence is 13 residues long. The V gene lost 4 bases and the J gene lost 8 bases, with 12 bases spanning the gap. CDR3 sequence reads: CASSPGTHEKLFF. The CDR3, as DNA: TGTGCCAGCAGCCCCGGGACACACGAAAAACTGTTTTTT.